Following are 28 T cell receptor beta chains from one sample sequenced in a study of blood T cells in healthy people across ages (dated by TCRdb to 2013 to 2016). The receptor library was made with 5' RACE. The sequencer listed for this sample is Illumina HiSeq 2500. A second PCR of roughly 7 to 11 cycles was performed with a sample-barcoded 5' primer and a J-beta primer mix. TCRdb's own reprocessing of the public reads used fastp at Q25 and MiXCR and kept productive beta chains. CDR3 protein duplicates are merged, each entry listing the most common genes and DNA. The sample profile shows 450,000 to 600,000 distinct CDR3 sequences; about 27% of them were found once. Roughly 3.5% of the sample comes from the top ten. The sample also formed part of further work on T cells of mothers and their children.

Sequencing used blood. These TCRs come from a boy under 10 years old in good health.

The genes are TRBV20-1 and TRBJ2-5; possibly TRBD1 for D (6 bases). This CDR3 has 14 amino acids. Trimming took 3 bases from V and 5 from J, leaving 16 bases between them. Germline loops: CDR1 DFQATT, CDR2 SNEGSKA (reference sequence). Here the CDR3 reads CSASRAGARETQYF. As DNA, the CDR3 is TGCAGTGCTAGTAGGGCAGGGGCTCGGGAGACCCAGTACTTC.

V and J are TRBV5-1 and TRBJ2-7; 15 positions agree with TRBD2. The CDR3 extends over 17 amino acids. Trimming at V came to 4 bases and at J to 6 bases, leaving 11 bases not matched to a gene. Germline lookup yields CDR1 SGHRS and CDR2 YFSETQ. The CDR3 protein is CASSPGLAGGLKGEQYF. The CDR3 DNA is TGCGCCAGCAGCCCGGGACTAGCGGGAGGACTTAAAGGCGAGCAGTACTTC.

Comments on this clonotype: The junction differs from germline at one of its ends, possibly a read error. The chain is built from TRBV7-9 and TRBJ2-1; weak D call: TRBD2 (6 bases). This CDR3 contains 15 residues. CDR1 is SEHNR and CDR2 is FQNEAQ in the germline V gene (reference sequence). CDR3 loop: CASSLASPFYNEQFF. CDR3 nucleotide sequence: TGTGCCAGCAGCCTAGCGTCTCCCTTCTACAATGAGCAGTTCTTC.

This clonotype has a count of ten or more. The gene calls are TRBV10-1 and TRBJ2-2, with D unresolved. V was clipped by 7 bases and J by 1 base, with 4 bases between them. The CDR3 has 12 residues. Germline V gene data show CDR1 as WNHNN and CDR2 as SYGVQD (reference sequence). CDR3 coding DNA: TGCGCCAGCAACAGGAACACCGGGGAGCTGTTTTTT. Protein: CASNRNTGELFF.

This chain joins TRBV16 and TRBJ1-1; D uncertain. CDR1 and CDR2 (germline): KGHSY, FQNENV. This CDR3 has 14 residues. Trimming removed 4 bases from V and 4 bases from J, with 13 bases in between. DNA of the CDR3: TGTGCCAGCAGCCCTTACCTCGCCCGCACTGAAGCTTTCTTT. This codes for CASSPYLARTEAFF. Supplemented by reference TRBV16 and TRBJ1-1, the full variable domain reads GEEVAQTPKHLVRGEGQKAKLYCAPIKGHSYVFWYQQVLKNEFKFLISFQNENVFDETGMPKERFSAKCLPNSPCSLEIQATKLEDSAVYFCASSPYLARTEAFFGQGTRLTVV.

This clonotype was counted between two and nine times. Here the CDR3 DNA reads TGTGCCAGCAGCTTAGCCCCAGCCCAGAGGGGCTCGGGGGCCAACGTCCTGACTTTC. Protein sequence: CASSLAPAQRGSGANVLTF. This rearrangement joins TRBV7-2 to TRBJ2-6, with D possibly being TRBD1 or TRBD2 (5 bases each). Germline-derived CDR1 and CDR2 are SGHTA and FQGNSA. The V end was cut by 0 bases, the J end by 4 bases, with 19 bases between. The CDR3 covers 19 residues.

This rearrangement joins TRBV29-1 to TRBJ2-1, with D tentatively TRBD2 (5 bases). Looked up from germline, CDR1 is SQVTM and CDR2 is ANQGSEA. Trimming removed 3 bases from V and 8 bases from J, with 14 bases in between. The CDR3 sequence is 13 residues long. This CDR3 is CSVDSGTVDEQFF. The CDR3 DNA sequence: TGCAGCGTTGACAGCGGAACGGTCGATGAGCAGTTCTTC.

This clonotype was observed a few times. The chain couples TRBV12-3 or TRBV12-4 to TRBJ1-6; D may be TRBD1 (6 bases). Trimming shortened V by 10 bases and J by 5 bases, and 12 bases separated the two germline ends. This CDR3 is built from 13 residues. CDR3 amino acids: CATKDSNNSPLHF. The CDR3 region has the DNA TGTGCCACCAAGGACAGTAATAATTCACCCCTCCACTTT.

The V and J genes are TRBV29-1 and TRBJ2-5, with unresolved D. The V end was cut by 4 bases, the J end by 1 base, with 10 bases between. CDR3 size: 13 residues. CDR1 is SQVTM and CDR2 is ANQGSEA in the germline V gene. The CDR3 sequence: CSVAPHLQETQYF. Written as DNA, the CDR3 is TGCAGCGTTGCCCCCCACCTCCAAGAGACCCAGTACTTC.

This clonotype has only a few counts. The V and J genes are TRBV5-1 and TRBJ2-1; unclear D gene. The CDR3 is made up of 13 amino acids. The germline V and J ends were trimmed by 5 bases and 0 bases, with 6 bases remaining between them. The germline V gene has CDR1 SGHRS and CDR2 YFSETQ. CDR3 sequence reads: CASRQLSYNEQFF. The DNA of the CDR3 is TGCGCCAGCAGACAGCTCTCCTACAATGAGCAGTTCTTC.

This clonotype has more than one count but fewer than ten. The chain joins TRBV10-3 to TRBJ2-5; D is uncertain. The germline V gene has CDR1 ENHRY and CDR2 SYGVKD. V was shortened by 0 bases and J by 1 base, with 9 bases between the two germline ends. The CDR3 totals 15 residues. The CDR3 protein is CAISESRDTQETQYF. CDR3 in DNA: TGTGCCATCAGTGAGTCAAGAGACACCCAAGAGACCCAGTACTTC.

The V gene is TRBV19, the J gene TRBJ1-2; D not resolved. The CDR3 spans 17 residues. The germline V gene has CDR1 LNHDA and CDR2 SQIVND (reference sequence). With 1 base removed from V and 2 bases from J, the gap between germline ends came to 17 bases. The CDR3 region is CASSIGSSPDRNYGYTF. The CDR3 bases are TGTGCCAGTAGTATAGGCAGTTCACCAGACCGAAACTATGGCTACACCTTC.

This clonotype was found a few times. The CDR3 coding sequence is TGTGCCAGCAGCTTATCTCGGGGGGGGCACGAGCAGTACTTC. Residues: CASSLSRGGHEQYF. The chain is built from TRBV7-8 and TRBJ2-5; TRBD2 matches 8 bases. The DNA end is a closer match to TRBJ2-7, so the J assignment may be wrong. The CDR3 length is 14 residues. The germline V gene has CDR1 SGHVS and CDR2 FQNEAQ.

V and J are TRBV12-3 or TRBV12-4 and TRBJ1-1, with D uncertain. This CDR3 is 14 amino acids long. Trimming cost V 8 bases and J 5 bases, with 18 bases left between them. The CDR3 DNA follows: TGTGCCAGCGCACCCGGTGGCCCCTCTACTGAAGCTTTCTTT. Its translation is CASAPGGPSTEAFF.

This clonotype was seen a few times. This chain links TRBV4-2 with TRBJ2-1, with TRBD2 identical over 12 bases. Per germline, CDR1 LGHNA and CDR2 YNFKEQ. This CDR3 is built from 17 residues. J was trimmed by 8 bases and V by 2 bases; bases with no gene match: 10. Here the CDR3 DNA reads TGTGCCAGCAGCCAATCCACCCTAGCGGGGGGGATCCATGAGCAGTTCTTC. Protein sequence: CASSQSTLAGGIHEQFF.

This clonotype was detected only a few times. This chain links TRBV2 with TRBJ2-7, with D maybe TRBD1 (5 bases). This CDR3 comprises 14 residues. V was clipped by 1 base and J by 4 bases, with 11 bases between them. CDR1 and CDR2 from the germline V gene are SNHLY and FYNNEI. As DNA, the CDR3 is TGTGCCAGCAGTGAAGTGACAGCCCCTTACGAGCAGTACTTC. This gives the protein CASSEVTAPYEQYF. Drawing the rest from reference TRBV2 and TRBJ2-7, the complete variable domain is EPEVTQTPSHQVTQMGQEVILRCVPISNHLYFYWYRQILGQKVEFLVSFYNNEISEKSEIFDDQFSVERPDGSNFTLKIRSTKLEDSAMYFCASSEVTAPYEQYFGPGTRLTVT.

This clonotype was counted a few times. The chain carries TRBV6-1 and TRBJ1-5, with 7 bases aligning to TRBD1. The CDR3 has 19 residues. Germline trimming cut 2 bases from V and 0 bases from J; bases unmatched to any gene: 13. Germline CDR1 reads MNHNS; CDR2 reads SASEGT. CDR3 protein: CASSERQPGQYYSNQPQHF. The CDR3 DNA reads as TGTGCCAGCAGTGAACGCCAACCGGGACAGTATTATAGCAATCAGCCCCAGCATTTT.

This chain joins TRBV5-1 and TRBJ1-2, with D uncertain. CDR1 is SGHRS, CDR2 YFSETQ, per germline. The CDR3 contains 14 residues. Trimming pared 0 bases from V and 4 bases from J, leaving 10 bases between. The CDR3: CASSLERAGYGYTF. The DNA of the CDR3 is TGCGCCAGCAGCTTGGAGAGGGCAGGCTATGGCTACACCTTC.

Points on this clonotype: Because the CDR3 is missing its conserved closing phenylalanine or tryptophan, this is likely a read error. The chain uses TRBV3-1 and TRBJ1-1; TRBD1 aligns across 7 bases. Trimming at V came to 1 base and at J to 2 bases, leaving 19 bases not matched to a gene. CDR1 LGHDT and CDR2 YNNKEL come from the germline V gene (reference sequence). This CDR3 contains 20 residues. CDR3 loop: CASSQAPTSRGRLGNTEAFS. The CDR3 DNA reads TGTGCCAGCAGCCAAGCCCCTACGAGCAGGGGGAGGTTGGGCAACACTGAAGCTTTCTCT.

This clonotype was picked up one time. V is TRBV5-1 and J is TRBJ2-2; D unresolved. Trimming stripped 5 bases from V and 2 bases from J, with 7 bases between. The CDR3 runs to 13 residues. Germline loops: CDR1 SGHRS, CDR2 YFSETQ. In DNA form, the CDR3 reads TGCGCCAGCAGACCCGAAAACACCGGGGAGCTGTTTTTT. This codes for CASRPENTGELFF. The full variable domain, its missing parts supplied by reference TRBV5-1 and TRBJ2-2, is KAGVTQTPRYLIKTRGQQVTLSCSPISGHRSVSWYQQTPGQGLQFLFEYFSETQRNKGNFPGRFSGRQFSNSRSEMNVSTLELGDSALYLCASRPENTGELFFGEGSRLTVL.

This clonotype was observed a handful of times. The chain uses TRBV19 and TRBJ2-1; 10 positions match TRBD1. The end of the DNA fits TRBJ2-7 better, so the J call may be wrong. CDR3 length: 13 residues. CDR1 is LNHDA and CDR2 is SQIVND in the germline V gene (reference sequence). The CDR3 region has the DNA TGTGCCAGTAGGAGGGACAGGGGTTCCGAGCAGTACTTC. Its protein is CASRRDRGSEQYF.

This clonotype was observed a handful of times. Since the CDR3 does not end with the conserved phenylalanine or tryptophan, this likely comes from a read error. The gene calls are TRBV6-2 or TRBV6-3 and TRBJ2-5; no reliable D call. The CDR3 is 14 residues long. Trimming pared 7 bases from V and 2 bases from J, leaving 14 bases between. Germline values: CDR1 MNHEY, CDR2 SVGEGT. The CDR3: CASTNGRYQETQYL. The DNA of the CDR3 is TGTGCCAGCACCAACGGGCGGTATCAAGAGACCCAGTACCTC.

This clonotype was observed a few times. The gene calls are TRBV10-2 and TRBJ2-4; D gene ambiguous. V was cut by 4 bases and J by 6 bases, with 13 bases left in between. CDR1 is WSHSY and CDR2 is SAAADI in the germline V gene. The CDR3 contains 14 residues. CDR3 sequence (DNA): TGCGCCAGCAGTGTAGAAGGTGTTCCAAACATTCAGTACTTC. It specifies CASSVEGVPNIQYF.

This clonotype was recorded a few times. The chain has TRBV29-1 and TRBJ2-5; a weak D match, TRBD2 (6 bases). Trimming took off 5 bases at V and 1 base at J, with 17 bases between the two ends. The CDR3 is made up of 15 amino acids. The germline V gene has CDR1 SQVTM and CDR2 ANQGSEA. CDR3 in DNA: TGCAGCGTTCTCCGGAGGGCAAGCGCCCAAGAGACCCAGTACTTC. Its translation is CSVLRRASAQETQYF.

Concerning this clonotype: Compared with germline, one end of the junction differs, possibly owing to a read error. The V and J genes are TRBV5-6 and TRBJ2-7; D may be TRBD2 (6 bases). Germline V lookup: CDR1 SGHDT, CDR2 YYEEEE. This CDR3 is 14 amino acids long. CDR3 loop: CTSSPRDFSYEQYF. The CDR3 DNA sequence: TGTACCAGCAGCCCCCGGGACTTTTCCTACGAGCAGTACTTC.

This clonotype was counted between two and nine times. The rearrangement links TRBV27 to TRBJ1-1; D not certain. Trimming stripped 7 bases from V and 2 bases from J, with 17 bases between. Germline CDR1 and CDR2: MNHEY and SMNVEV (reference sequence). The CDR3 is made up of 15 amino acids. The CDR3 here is CASIENRLSNTEAFF. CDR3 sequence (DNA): TGTGCCAGCATCGAAAACAGATTAAGTAACACTGAAGCTTTCTTT.

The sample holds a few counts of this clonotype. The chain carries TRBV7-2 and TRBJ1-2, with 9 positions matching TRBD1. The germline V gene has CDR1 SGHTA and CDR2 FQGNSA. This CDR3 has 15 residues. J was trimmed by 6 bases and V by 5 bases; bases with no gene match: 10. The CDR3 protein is CASSPGTGRSDGYTF. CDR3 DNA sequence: TGTGCCAGCAGCCCCGGGACAGGGAGGTCAGATGGCTACACCTTC.

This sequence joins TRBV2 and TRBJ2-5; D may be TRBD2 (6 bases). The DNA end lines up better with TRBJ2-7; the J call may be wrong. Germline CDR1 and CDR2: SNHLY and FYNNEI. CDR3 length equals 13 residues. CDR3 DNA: TGTGCCAGCAGGGGGCGGGGAACCTACGAGCAGTACTTC. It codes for CASRGRGTYEQYF.